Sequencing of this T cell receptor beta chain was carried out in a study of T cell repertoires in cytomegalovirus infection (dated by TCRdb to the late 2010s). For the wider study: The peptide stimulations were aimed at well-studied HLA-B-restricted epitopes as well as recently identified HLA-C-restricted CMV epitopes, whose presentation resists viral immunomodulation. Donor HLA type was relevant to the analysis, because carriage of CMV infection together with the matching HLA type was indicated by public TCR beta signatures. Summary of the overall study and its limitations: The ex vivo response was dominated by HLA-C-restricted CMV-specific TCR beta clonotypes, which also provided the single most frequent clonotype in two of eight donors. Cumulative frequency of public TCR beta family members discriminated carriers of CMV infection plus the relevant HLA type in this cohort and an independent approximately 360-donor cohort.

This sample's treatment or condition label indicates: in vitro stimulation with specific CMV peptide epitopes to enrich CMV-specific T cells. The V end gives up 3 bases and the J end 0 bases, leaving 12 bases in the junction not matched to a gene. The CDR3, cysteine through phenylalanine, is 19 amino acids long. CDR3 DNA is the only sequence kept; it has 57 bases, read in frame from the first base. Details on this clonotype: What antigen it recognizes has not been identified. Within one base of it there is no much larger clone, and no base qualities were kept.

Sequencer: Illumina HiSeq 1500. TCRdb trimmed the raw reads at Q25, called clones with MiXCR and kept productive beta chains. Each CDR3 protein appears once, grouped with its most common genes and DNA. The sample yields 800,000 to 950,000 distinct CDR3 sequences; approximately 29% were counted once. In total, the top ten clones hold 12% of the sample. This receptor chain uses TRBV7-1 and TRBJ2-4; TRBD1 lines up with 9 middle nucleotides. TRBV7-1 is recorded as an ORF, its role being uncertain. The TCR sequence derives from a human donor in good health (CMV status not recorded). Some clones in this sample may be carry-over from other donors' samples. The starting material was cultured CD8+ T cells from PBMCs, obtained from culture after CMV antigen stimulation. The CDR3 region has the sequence CASSSWRDRAALAKNIQYF. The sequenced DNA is TGTGCCAGCAGCTCCTGGCGGGACAGGGCGGCCTTAGCCAAAAACATTCAGTACTTC.